Sequencing of this T cell receptor (beta chain) was carried out in a study of cytomegalovirus exposure and HLA in healthy donors. Repertoires were generated with immunoSEQ multiplex PCR, while TCRdb's copy carries only in-frame clones and drops some. Here the sample spans roughly 240,000 clones, around 87% being singletons. The donors were part of the validation cohort, which consisted of about 120 subjects and was separate from the first cohort of 666 subjects. V lost 5 bases, J lost 5 bases, and 5 bases stayed unmatched. The CDR3 contains 13 residues. Germline V gene data show CDR1 as ENHRY and CDR2 as SYGVKD. Study-wide results and caveats: The classifier reportedly diagnosed cytomegalovirus status with high sensitivity and specificity. Three of the chains that were CMV-associated were confirmed in vitro to be specific for CMV antigens. It was 164 TCR beta chains that were listed as cytomegalovirus-associated.

This clone was picked up a small number of times. Its antigen is as yet unknown. The genes are TRBV10-3 and TRBJ2-5; 7 bases match TRBD2. This receptor was taken from a man between 18 and 35 years old in good health and CMV-seronegative. The specimen was PBMCs. CDR3 sequence: CAISPGSGETQYF. The CDR3 region has the DNA TGTGCCATCAGTCCCGGTAGCGGGGAGACCCAGTACTTC.